This TCR beta chain was retrieved from a study of T cells in Graves' hyperthyroidism and ophthalmopathy. Study-level background: Peripheral blood collection took place at initial diagnosis, before any treatment.

This clonotype was observed many times. From RNA transcripts, TCR beta CDR3 regions were amplified. The TCR CDR3 first-round RT-PCR relied on the HTBI primer set. Each CDR3 protein is one row after TCRdb ran MiXCR on the multiplex PCR reads. Among around 380,000 distinct CDR3 sequences listed, roughly 13% were seen once. Uncontrolled infection, other autoimmune disease, pregnancy or lactation disqualified patients from enrolment. Diagnosis relied on clinical symptoms, serum thyroxine and TRAb, thyroid ultrasound and orbital computed tomography. This blood was taken when hyperthyroidism was first diagnosed, before any ophthalmopathy symptoms existed. Sequences were obtained from blood. The receptor was derived from a man younger than 40 with Graves' hyperthyroidism that later progressed to Graves' ophthalmopathy.

The CDR3 loop reads CSARGVLSTDTQYF. Here the CDR3 DNA reads TGCAGTGCTAGAGGGGTCTTAAGCACAGATACGCAGTATTTT. J is TRBJ2-3 and V is TRBV20-1; no reliable D call. This CDR3 is 14 amino acids long. The V and J ends lost 1 base and 0 bases respectively, with 8 bases between them. Per the germline V gene, CDR1 is DFQATT and CDR2 is SNEGSKA (reference sequence).